These 30 T cell receptor beta chains were sequenced from one sample in a study of cytomegalovirus exposure and HLA in healthy donors. Vbeta (60) and Jbeta (13) primers were used in the PCR. This table comes from immunoSEQ multiplex PCR, and its TCRdb copy is limited to in-frame clones, with some not included. The sample has 120,000 to 150,000 clones; 55% to 70% are singletons. The sample taken for sequencing was PBMCs. These receptors all stem from a woman in her twenties or thirties in good health and CMV-seropositive.

V gene TRBV4-1 combines with J gene TRBJ2-1; TRBD2 matches 7 bases. Germline CDR1 is MGHRA and CDR2 is YSYEKL. The CDR3 length is 16 residues. V dropped 1 base and J dropped 12; count of bases not matched to a gene: 15. The CDR3 sequence: CASSQVILTSYGAQFF. In DNA form, the CDR3 reads TGCGCCAGCAGCCAAGTAATTTTGACTAGCTACGGTGCGCAGTTCTTC.

V gene TRBV10-3 combines with J gene TRBJ1-3; a weak D match, TRBD1 (5 bases). Germline loops: CDR1 ENHRY, CDR2 SYGVKD. This CDR3 is 14 amino acids long. V was shortened by 3 bases and J by 5 bases, with 11 bases between the two germline ends. For the CDR3, the DNA is TGTGCCATCAGTGATGGGGGGTCTAGAAACACCATATATTTT. Protein product: CAISDGGSRNTIYF.

This chain links TRBV19 with TRBJ1-2; the D is unclear. V was clipped by 4 bases and J by 2 bases, with 11 bases between them. Germline V CDR1 and CDR2: LNHDA, SQIVND (reference sequence). CDR3 length: 14 amino acids. The DNA of the CDR3 is TGTGCCAGTAGTAGCGCAGGATACAACTATGGCTACACCTTC. It encodes CASSSAGYNYGYTF.

The V and J genes are TRBV30 and TRBJ2-1; D is unclear. Germline V CDR1 and CDR2: GTSNPN, SVGIG (reference sequence). There are 10 residues in the CDR3. Trimming cost V 3 bases and J 8 bases, with 5 bases left between them. Here the CDR3 reads CAWSVHEQFF. In nucleotides, the CDR3 is TGTGCCTGGAGCGTCCATGAGCAGTTCTTC.

A note on this clone: In the same sample, other DNA sequences code for this CDR3. The chain combines TRBV25-1 with TRBJ2-2; D is perhaps TRBD1 (6 bases). This CDR3 comprises 14 residues. Per the germline V gene, CDR1 is MGHDK and CDR2 is SYGVNS. Trimming left V 3 bases short and J 5 bases short, with 10 bases between. The CDR3 region has the DNA TGTGCCAGCAGTGAGGGGGCTTGGACCGGGGAGCTGTTTTTT. Its translation: CASSEGAWTGELFF.

Only a few counts were recorded for this clone. V is TRBV5-1 and J is TRBJ2-3; the D is unclear. V lost 0 bases to trimming and J lost 0 bases, with 5 bases between them. The CDR3 runs to 14 residues. From germline, CDR1 is SGHRS and CDR2 YFSETQ. The CDR3 region is CASSLGLSTDTQYF. The DNA for the CDR3 is TGCGCCAGCAGCTTGGGTCTAAGCACAGATACGCAGTATTTT.

This clone was seen a single time. CDR3 loop: CASSDKKGEQYF. CDR3 in DNA: TGTGCCAGCAGCGACAAGAAGGGGGAGCAGTACTTC. The V and J genes are TRBV6-6 and TRBJ2-5; tentative D call: TRBD1 (6 bases). The germline V gene encodes CDR1 MNHNY and CDR2 SVGAGI (reference sequence). This CDR3 has 12 amino acids. V gave up 6 bases and J gave up 11 bases, with 16 bases separating them.

This rearrangement joins TRBV28 to TRBJ1-2; TRBD1 agrees at 8 bases. V was pared by 8 bases and J by 3 bases, with 2 bases of the junction left unmatched. This CDR3 is built from 12 residues. Germline CDR1 MDHEN, CDR2 SYDVKM. CDR3 DNA sequence: TGTGCCAGCCAGGGACAGGACTATGGCTACACCTTC. Its protein is CASQGQDYGYTF.

The gene calls are TRBV7-2 and TRBJ1-1; D unresolved. The CDR3 consists of 11 residues. Trimming stripped 5 bases from V and 8 bases from J, with 9 bases between. Germline lookup yields CDR1 SGHTA and CDR2 FQGNSA. The CDR3 sequence: CASSKHPEAFF. Here the CDR3 DNA reads TGTGCCAGCAGCAAACATCCAGAAGCTTTCTTT.

The J gene is TRBJ2-3, the V gene TRBV5-1; 7 nucleotides line up with TRBD1. The CDR3 runs to 15 residues. After removal of 2 bases from V and 4 bases from J, the junction contained 7 bases not matched to a gene. The germline V gene has CDR1 SGHRS and CDR2 YFSETQ. The CDR3 here is CASSFGQAGADTQYF. CDR3 sequence (DNA): TGCGCCAGCAGCTTCGGACAGGCGGGCGCAGATACGCAGTATTTT.

In its sample, this clone was seen a few times. This chain joins TRBV30 and TRBJ1-1, with D possibly TRBD1 on 5 matching bases. The CDR3 covers 12 residues. The germline CDR1 and CDR2 sequences are GTSNPN and SVGIG (reference sequence). The germline V and J ends were trimmed by 2 bases and 9 bases, with 13 bases remaining between them. CDR3 in DNA: TGTGCCTGGAGTCCCATAGGGGCCCAAGCTTTCTTT. Translating gives CAWSPIGAQAFF.

The chain employs TRBV5-8 and TRBJ1-4; possible D gene TRBD1, 6 bases. Trimming left V 4 bases short and J 1 base short, with 23 bases between. Germline CDR1 reads SGHTS; CDR2 reads YDEGEE. This CDR3 has 19 residues. This chain's CDR3 is CASSNHLTGLGGTNEKLFF. CDR3 nucleotide sequence: TGTGCCAGCAGCAACCACCTAACAGGGCTGGGTGGAACTAATGAAAAACTGTTTTTT.

The chain links TRBV5-4 to TRBJ2-7; 12 bases fit TRBD1. The CDR3 spans 15 residues. Germline V gives CDR1 SGHNT, CDR2 YYREEE (reference sequence). V lost 4 bases, J lost 1 base, and 3 bases stayed unmatched. The CDR3 region is CASSRDRGQSYEQYF. DNA of the CDR3: TGTGCCAGCAGCCGGGACAGGGGGCAGTCCTACGAGCAGTACTTC.

This clone appeared a single time. The chain recombines TRBV13 with TRBJ2-3; D possibly corresponds to TRBD1 (5 bases). This CDR3 contains 16 residues. The germline V gene has CDR1 PRHDT and CDR2 FYEKMQ (reference sequence). Between the trimmed V and J ends, which lost 0 bases and 4 bases, there was a span of 14 bases. As DNA, the CDR3 is TGTGCCAGCAGCTTAGGCCCCCAGGGTATGGCAGATACGCAGTATTTT. Its translation is CASSLGPQGMADTQYF. Full variable domain (outside the CDR3, taken from reference TRBV13 and TRBJ2-3): AAGVIQSPRHLIKEKRETATLKCYPIPRHDTVYWYQQGPGQDPQFLISFYEKMQSDKGSIPDRFSAQQFSDYHSELNMSSLELGDSALYFCASSLGPQGMADTQYFGPGTRLTVL.

The CDR3 nucleotides are TGTGCCAGCACTTCGGGAACGGACAGTTCAAAACTGTTTTTT. Translating gives CASTSGTDSSKLFF. V usage is TRBV5-4 and J usage is TRBJ1-4; D might be TRBD1 (6 bases). The length of the CDR3 is 14 residues. V gave up 6 bases and J gave up 10 bases, with 19 bases separating them. The germline V gene has CDR1 SGHNT and CDR2 YYREEE (reference sequence).

This clone came up once. The rearrangement joins TRBV2 to TRBJ1-5; maybe TRBD1 (6 bases). The ends were cut back, 4 bases at V and 3 bases at J, with 10 bases in the middle. Germline lookup yields CDR1 SNHLY and CDR2 FYNNEI. The CDR3 runs 14 residues. The CDR3 spells CASSAGANNQPQHF. The DNA for the CDR3 is TGTGCCAGCAGTGCAGGGGCCAACAATCAGCCCCAGCATTTT.

The V gene is TRBV2, the J gene TRBJ2-7, with 7 bases lining up with TRBD2. Germline values: CDR1 SNHLY, CDR2 FYNNEI. Unmatched junction bases numbered 14, after V lost 9 bases and J lost 6 bases. The CDR3 runs to 14 residues. The CDR3 loop reads CARGLRTQIGEQYF. CDR3 in DNA: TGTGCCAGGGGACTACGGACACAGATAGGCGAGCAGTACTTC.

In nucleotides, the CDR3 is TGTGCCAGCTCCAAACAGGGGTTGAACACCGGGGAGCTGTTTTTT. Encoded protein: CASSKQGLNTGELFF. The chain employs TRBV2 and TRBJ2-2; 7 bases are shared with TRBD1. Germline CDR1 is SNHLY and CDR2 is FYNNEI. The CDR3 length is 15 residues. Germline trimming cut 8 bases from V and 1 base from J; bases unmatched to any gene: 7.

This clone was recorded a few times. The chain joins TRBV27 to TRBJ1-4; D is ambiguous. Germline V gene sequence: CDR1 MNHEY, CDR2 SMNVEV (reference sequence). Trimming took 5 bases from V and 8 from J, leaving 12 bases between them. This CDR3 is built from 13 residues. This chain's CDR3 is CASSPGSREKLFF. In nucleotides, the CDR3 is TGTGCCAGCAGTCCCGGGTCTCGCGAAAAACTGTTTTTT.

The CDR3 is CASSPSGTYQETQYF. CDR3 nucleotides: TGTGCCAGCAGCCCTAGCGGGACGTACCAAGAGACCCAGTACTTC. The rearrangement joins TRBV7-9 to TRBJ2-5, with TRBD2 matching over 9 bases. V was clipped by 5 bases and J by 0 bases; unmatched bases: 4. Germline CDR1 reads SEHNR; CDR2 reads FQNEAQ (reference sequence). This CDR3 has 15 amino acids. Drawing the rest from reference TRBV7-9 and TRBJ2-5, the complete variable domain is DTGVSQNPRHKITKRGQNVTFRCDPISEHNRLYWYRQTLGQGPEFLTYFQNEAQLEKSRLLSDRFSAERPKGSFSTLEIQRTEQGDSAMYLCASSPSGTYQETQYFGPGTRLLVL.

This sequence joins TRBV5-1 and TRBJ1-6; possibly TRBD1 for D (5 bases). Trimming cost V 1 base and J 5 bases, with 16 bases left between them. The CDR3 extends over 17 amino acids. CDR1 is SGHRS, CDR2 YFSETQ, per germline. The CDR3 here is CASSLLTVQGNNSPLHF. Written as DNA, the CDR3 is TGCGCCAGCAGCTTGCTTACGGTCCAGGGAAATAATTCACCCCTCCACTTT.

The chain combines TRBV18 with TRBJ1-5; no definite D call. Trimming stripped 3 bases from V and 7 bases from J, with 10 bases between. This CDR3 is built from 13 residues. Germline V lookup: CDR1 KGHSH, CDR2 LQKENI. CDR3 residues: CASSPEGRQPQHF. CDR3 bases: TGTGCCAGCTCACCTGAGGGTCGGCAGCCCCAGCATTTT.

V is TRBV2 and J is TRBJ1-1; D uncertain. The germline CDR1 and CDR2 sequences are SNHLY and FYNNEI. Trimming took 7 bases from V and 5 from J, leaving 14 bases between them. The CDR3 has 13 amino acids. Here the CDR3 reads CASNAESGTEAFF. The CDR3, as DNA: TGTGCCAGCAACGCGGAATCGGGAACTGAAGCTTTCTTT.

V is TRBV5-1 and J is TRBJ2-5; TRBD1 matches at 8 bases. CDR3 length: 14 amino acids. Germline V gene data show CDR1 as SGHRS and CDR2 as YFSETQ. The junction had 4 bases not matched to a gene; V was cut back by 1 base and J by 5 bases. The CDR3, as DNA: TGCGCCAGCAGCTTGAGCAGGGGGCTGGAGACCCAGTACTTC. Its translation: CASSLSRGLETQYF. Full variable domain (remainder filled in from reference TRBV5-1 and TRBJ2-5): KAGVTQTPRYLIKTRGQQVTLSCSPISGHRSVSWYQQTPGQGLQFLFEYFSETQRNKGNFPGRFSGRQFSNSRSEMNVSTLELGDSALYLCASSLSRGLETQYFGPGTRLLVL.

The chain joins TRBV30 to TRBJ1-2; D perhaps matches TRBD1 (6 bases). Germline assignment: CDR1 GTSNPN and CDR2 SVGIG (reference sequence). The CDR3 length is 11 residues. V lost 4 bases and J 4 bases, leaving 7 bases between the germline ends. The CDR3 loop is CAWIQGYGYTF. CDR3 in DNA: TGTGCCTGGATACAGGGCTATGGCTACACCTTC.

J is TRBJ2-7 and V is TRBV11-2; D gene ambiguous. Trimming removed 3 bases from V and 2 bases from J, with 5 bases in between. This CDR3 has 12 amino acids. Germline CDR1 is SGHAT and CDR2 is FQNNGV. Here the CDR3 DNA reads TGTGCCAGCAGCTTTCTCCCCTACGAGCAGTACTTC. Residues: CASSFLPYEQYF.

The chain couples TRBV5-1 to TRBJ2-7; TRBD2 matches 10 bases. The CDR3 is made up of 15 amino acids. Trimming cost V 5 bases and J 3 bases; bases outside gene matches: 8. The germline V gene has CDR1 SGHRS and CDR2 YFSETQ. The CDR3 coding sequence is TGCGCCAGCAGTTGGGGCGCTAGCGGGGGCTACGAGCAGTACTTC. Its protein product is CASSWGASGGYEQYF.

Many counts were recorded for this clone. This sequence joins TRBV7-6 and TRBJ1-1; D not certain. This CDR3 region has 13 residues. Trimming took 3 bases from V and 3 from J, leaving 8 bases between them. CDR1 is SGHVS, CDR2 FNYEAQ, per germline. CDR3 residues: CASSFKGDTEAFF. The DNA for the CDR3 is TGTGCCAGCAGCTTCAAAGGAGACACTGAAGCTTTCTTT.

This clone has just a few counts. This chain joins TRBV7-9 and TRBJ1-3, with D possibly TRBD1 on 6 matching bases. V was shortened by 5 bases and J by 0 bases, with 17 bases between the two germline ends. The CDR3 is 17 amino acids. CDR1 is SEHNR, CDR2 FQNEAQ, per germline (reference sequence). The CDR3 loop is CASSTRGGHISGNTIYF. CDR3 DNA sequence: TGTGCCAGCAGCACACGAGGGGGACATATCTCTGGAAACACCATATATTTT.

The table lists this clone with a count of one. This rearrangement joins TRBV18 to TRBJ2-2, with TRBD1 matching 8 bases. Per the germline V gene, CDR1 is KGHSH and CDR2 is LQKENI. Losses at the gene ends were 2 bases for V and 7 bases for J; bases not matched to a gene: 9. The CDR3 covers 16 residues. The CDR3 is CASSPFGQGRFGELFF. The DNA for the CDR3 is TGTGCCAGCTCACCATTTGGACAGGGTCGTTTCGGGGAGCTGTTTTTT.